The 15 T cell receptor beta chains listed next were all sequenced from one sample in a study of lung T cells in sarcoidosis with Löfgren's syndrome. MiXCR was run by TCRdb on the reads, yielding one entry per CDR3 protein. This table has 3,000 to 3,500 distinct CDR3 sequences, 15% to 20% appearing once. The sample taken for sequencing was CD4+ T cells from bronchoalveolar lavage. These receptor sequences come from a human donor with sarcoidosis (Löfgren's syndrome or another form), or a control subject (not recorded which).

With regard to this clonotype: A much larger clone lies one base from this, so it may be a read error. The CDR3 ends on some other residue instead of the conserved phenylalanine or tryptophan, so this is likely a read error. DNA for the CDR3: TGTGCCAGCAGCCCCAGTAAGTTTGAAGCTTTCCTT. Protein: CASSPSKFEAFL. V and J are TRBV7-2 and TRBJ1-1; D gene ambiguous. V gave up 5 bases and J gave up 7 bases, with 11 bases separating them. Looked up from germline, CDR1 is SGHTA and CDR2 is FQGNSA. This CDR3 is built from 12 residues.

The sample holds many counts of this clonotype. The V gene is TRBV2, the J gene TRBJ2-7; TRBD2 might be the D (5 bases). The CDR3 has 12 residues. Trimming pared 4 bases from V and 12 bases from J, leaving 16 bases between. The germline V gene encodes CDR1 SNHLY and CDR2 FYNNEI. For the CDR3, the DNA is TGTGCCAGCAGTGGTGAGGGAAAAGGGCGGTACTTC. It yields the protein CASSGEGKGRYF.

The genes are TRBV20-1 and TRBJ2-1; tentative D call: TRBD1 (5 bases). The CDR3 loop spans 12 amino acids. Trimming left V 8 bases short and J 7 bases short, with 15 bases between. Germline CDR1 DFQATT, CDR2 SNEGSKA (reference sequence). The CDR3 nucleotides read TGCAGTTCCACCTTCCAGGGAAATGAGCAGTTCTTC. Protein product: CSSTFQGNEQFF.

Concerning this clonotype itself: A read error may explain this, as a much larger clone is one base away. This rearrangement joins TRBV12-3 or TRBV12-4 to TRBJ2-1; D uncertain. With 3 bases removed from V and 15 bases from J, the gap between germline ends came to 21 bases. The length of the CDR3 is 14 residues. CDR3 sequence reads: CASSFKTTVTARFF. CDR3 DNA sequence: TGTGCCAGCAGTTTTAAGACAACGGTGACTGCGCGGTTCTTC.

Concerning this clonotype itself: No conserved phenylalanine or tryptophan is present at the end of the CDR3, so a read error is the likely explanation. The chain employs TRBV7-6 and TRBJ2-3; D is undetermined. V gave up 0 bases and J gave up 11 bases, with 12 bases separating them. Germline loops: CDR1 SGHVS, CDR2 FNYEAQ. This CDR3 spans 13 amino acids. The CDR3 sequence is CASSLAPVNRQYI. As DNA, the CDR3 is TGTGCCAGCAGCTTAGCCCCAGTTAATCGGCAGTATATT.

This clonotype is medium-sized within its sample. This chain's CDR3 is CASSPSTDTQYF. The CDR3, as DNA: TGTGCCAGCAGCCCCAGCACAGATACGCAGTATTTT. The chain has TRBV3-1 and TRBJ2-3; D unclear. Germline loops: CDR1 LGHDT, CDR2 YNNKEL (reference sequence). This CDR3 contains 12 residues. V was shortened by 4 bases and J by 0 bases, with 2 bases between the two germline ends.

This clonotype ranks as medium-sized. This chain uses TRBV28 with TRBJ1-3; 8 bases are a match to TRBD1. The CDR3 is 17 residues long. V lost 2 bases and J lost 0; bases outside the gene matches: 6. Germline CDR1 reads MDHEN; CDR2 reads SYDVKM. The CDR3 sequence: CASSLIQGALSGNTIYF. Here the CDR3 DNA reads TGTGCCAGCAGTTTAATCCAGGGGGCTCTCTCTGGAAACACCATATATTTT.

J is TRBJ2-7 and V is TRBV11-2, with D possibly TRBD2 on 7 matching bases. Germline loops: CDR1 SGHAT, CDR2 FQNNGV. The CDR3 sequence is 16 residues long. The V and J ends lost 5 bases and 5 bases respectively, with 22 bases between them. The chain's CDR3 is CASSRGGRGAGNEQYF. CDR3 nucleotide sequence: TGTGCCAGCAGCCGTGGGGGGCGGGGAGCGGGGAACGAGCAGTACTTC.

This clonotype qualifies as large. The genes are TRBV11-2 and TRBJ2-7; 7 positions match TRBD1. Germline trimming cut 3 bases from V and 0 bases from J; bases unmatched to any gene: 2. The CDR3 loop spans 14 amino acids. Germline CDR1 reads SGHAT; CDR2 reads FQNNGV. CDR3 sequence (DNA): TGTGCCAGCAGCTTGGACAGGCACTCCTACGAGCAGTACGTC. Amino acids: CASSLDRHSYEQYV.

Remarks on this clonotype: This may be a read error: a much more frequent sequence differs by one nucleotide. This rearrangement joins TRBV5-4 to TRBJ1-4, with D tentatively TRBD1 (5 bases). CDR1 is SGHNT, CDR2 YYREEE, per germline (reference sequence). The CDR3 consists of 14 residues. CDR3: CTSSLGRMDEKLFF. CDR3 in DNA: TGTACCAGCAGCTTGGGACGTATGGATGAAAAACTGTTTTTT.

This clonotype has a count of ten or more. The chain couples TRBV5-4 to TRBJ1-2; 8 bases match TRBD1. This CDR3 is 13 amino acids long. In germline, CDR1 is SGHNT, CDR2 YYREEE (reference sequence). The V segment lost 4 bases and the J segment 8 bases; nucleotides outside the gene matches: 7. CDR3 coding DNA: TGTGCCAGCAGCCCCGACAGGGGCAGGGGCTACACCTTC. Protein: CASSPDRGRGYTF.

The chain recombines TRBV7-2 with TRBJ2-4; 7 positions match TRBD1. CDR1 is SGHTA, CDR2 FQGNSA, per germline. The length of the CDR3 is 13 residues. Trimming took 5 bases from V and 9 from J; bases not matched to a gene: 7. The CDR3 protein is CASSVRGQSIQYF. The CDR3 bases are TGTGCCAGCAGCGTACGGGGACAGTCCATTCAGTACTTC.

This clonotype was recorded many times. This chain connects TRBV6-1 to TRBJ1-1; D perhaps matches TRBD1 (6 bases). The V and J ends lost 6 bases and 0 bases respectively, with 11 bases between them. Per germline, CDR1 MNHNS and CDR2 SASEGT. This CDR3 is built from 14 residues. The CDR3 region has the DNA TGTGCCAGCAGGCGGGGGGCCCTGAACACTGAAGCTTTCTTT. It yields the protein CASRRGALNTEAFF.

By frequency in the sample, this clonotype is medium-sized. The rearrangement joins TRBV7-2 to TRBJ2-7; TRBD1 might be the D (6 bases). Trimming stripped 2 bases from V and 2 bases from J, with 13 bases between. CDR3 size: 15 residues. Germline V gives CDR1 SGHTA, CDR2 FQGNSA. CDR3 sequence reads: CASSLPTRGPYEQYF. As DNA, the CDR3 is TGTGCCAGCAGCTTACCCACCAGGGGCCCCTACGAGCAGTACTTC.

In this sample, this clonotype is medium-sized. This rearrangement joins TRBV7-8 to TRBJ1-3, with D unresolved. V was cut by 1 base and J by 0 bases, with 16 bases left in between. CDR1 is SGHVS, CDR2 FQNEAQ, per germline. The CDR3 length is 18 residues. The CDR3 DNA reads as TGTGCCAGCAGCTTAGTTAGCTTCGGCAGAACCTCTGGAAACACCATATATTTT. It specifies CASSLVSFGRTSGNTIYF.